This T cell receptor beta chain was observed in a study of CXCR3 chemokines and chemotherapy response in bladder cancer. About this clonotype: One end of the junction is discordant with germline, which a read error may explain.

Germline lookup yields CDR1 SGHDN and CDR2 FVKESK. The CDR3 has 17 residues. Using its own MiXCR run on the PCR reads, TCRdb lists one record per CDR3 protein. The data contain about 3,100 distinct CDR3 sequences, about 10% of them singletons. This specimen was acquired from a patient whose treatment included neoadjuvant chemotherapy. This clonotype was sampled from a human donor with bladder cancer that responded to neoadjuvant chemotherapy. The chain joins TRBV14 to TRBJ2-2, with 7 bases aligning to TRBD1. The CDR3 here is CAGSRPGTEWNTGELFF. DNA of the CDR3: TGTGCCGGCAGTCGGCCCGGGACAGAGTGGAACACCGGGGAGCTGTTTTTT.